Below, 3 T cell receptor beta chains from the same sample are listed, as sequenced in a study of cytomegalovirus exposure and HLA in healthy donors. 13 Jbeta primers and 60 Vbeta primers were used for the PCR. Clones were sequenced by immunoSEQ multiplex PCR, and TCRdb holds only the in-frame ones, with some missing. The table records 200,000 or so clones, more than 75% of them present only once. Input material: PBMCs. Receptor source: a human donor in good health.

Of note for this clone: The junction departs from the called germline gene at one end, perhaps through a read error. The genes are TRBV7-9 and TRBJ1-1, with D unresolved. The V gene's germline CDR1 is SEHNR and CDR2 FQNEAQ (reference sequence). The CDR3 is 13 residues long. CDR3 loop: CSSSSDFSAEAFF. As DNA, the CDR3 is TGTTCCAGCAGCTCGGACTTTTCAGCTGAAGCTTTCTTT.

The J gene is TRBJ1-2, the V gene TRBV7-8; perhaps TRBD1 as D (5 bases). CDR3 length: 15 residues. CDR1 and CDR2 from the germline V gene are SGHVS and FQNEAQ. V was shortened by 4 bases and J by 3 bases, with 15 bases between the two germline ends. CDR3 region: CASSSVDRGHYGYTF. Written as DNA, the CDR3 is TGTGCCAGCAGCTCAGTAGACAGAGGCCACTATGGCTACACCTTC.

This clone was recorded once. The chain employs TRBV29-1 and TRBJ1-1, with 9 nucleotides matching TRBD1. Unmatched junction bases numbered 23, after V lost 6 bases and J lost 3 bases. The CDR3 consists of 19 residues. CDR1 is SQVTM and CDR2 is ANQGSEA in the germline V gene. The CDR3 sequence is CSVGAKKEIPGQGHTEAFF. As DNA, the CDR3 is TGCAGCGTGGGGGCGAAAAAAGAAATACCGGGACAGGGCCACACTGAAGCTTTCTTT.